The rows below give T cell receptor beta chains drawn from one sample of a study of T cell responses to AZD1222 COVID-19 vaccine. The protocol was immunoSEQ multiplex PCR, while the TCRdb copy is restricted to in-frame clones and leaves out a portion. The listing records over 130,000 clones. The sample was peripheral blood. The receptors derive from an adult in good health. Both conserved end residues are part of each CDR3.

j_gene: TRBJ1-5; v_gene: TRBV28; CDR3aa: CASSVGQGNGPPSNQPQHF
j_gene: TRBJ1-2; v_gene: TRBV6-1; CDR3aa: CASSDILLRDRRANYGYTF
j_gene: TRBJ1-2; v_gene: TRBV7-8; CDR3aa: CASSLRDRGPNNYGYTF
j_gene: TRBJ2-2; v_gene: TRBV7-3; CDR3aa: CASSLTGGRGNTGELFF
j_gene: TRBJ1-2; v_gene: TRBV19; CDR3aa: CASRDPTSGRSNYGYTF
j_gene: TRBJ2-7; v_gene: TRBV2; CDR3aa: CASRRTGGQEQYF
j_gene: TRBJ1-1; v_gene: TRBV11-1; CDR3aa: CASSLEGRGTLGAFF
j_gene: TRBJ2-6; v_gene: TRBV10-1; CDR3aa: CASSEQDRGSGANVLTF
j_gene: TRBJ2-1; v_gene: TRBV7-9; CDR3aa: CASSLPSDREIDNEQFF
j_gene: TRBJ1-4; v_gene: TRBV5-1; CDR3aa: CASSGGQGGEKLFF
j_gene: TRBJ2-4; v_gene: TRBV6-5; CDR3aa: CASSIPGGKNIQYF
j_gene: TRBJ1-1; v_gene: TRBV19; CDR3aa: CASIPPSGQGPTEAFF
j_gene: TRBJ1-6; v_gene: TRBV6-5; CDR3aa: CASSYGNSPLHF
j_gene: TRBJ1-5; v_gene: TRBV12-3/TRBV12-4; CDR3aa: CASRDPAGGTAHF
j_gene: TRBJ1-6; v_gene: TRBV4-2; CDR3aa: CASSRREGAPDNSPLHF
j_gene: TRBJ1-3; v_gene: TRBV11-2; CDR3aa: CASSQERNTIYF
j_gene: TRBJ2-7; v_gene: TRBV6-5; CDR3aa: CASSYLSRDSYEQYF
j_gene: TRBJ1-2; v_gene: TRBV29-1; CDR3aa: CSSTGTTSTGGYTF
j_gene: TRBJ1-1; v_gene: TRBV5-1; CDR3aa: CASSLMGALNTEAFF
j_gene: TRBJ1-1; v_gene: TRBV5-1; CDR3aa: CATRAPRGTEAFF
j_gene: TRBJ1-1; v_gene: TRBV30; CDR3aa: CAWSEGRVTEAFF
j_gene: TRBJ1-2; v_gene: TRBV18; CDR3aa: CASSPRVAGNGYTF
j_gene: TRBJ2-1; v_gene: TRBV30; CDR3aa: CAWSYHPGGLGNEQFF
j_gene: TRBJ2-1; v_gene: TRBV15; CDR3aa: CATSRRGQGHEQFF
j_gene: TRBJ1-6; v_gene: TRBV11-1; CDR3aa: CASSSTGNLDSPLHF
j_gene: TRBJ1-4; v_gene: TRBV10-3; CDR3aa: CAISDSGTGEKLFF
j_gene: TRBJ1-2; v_gene: TRBV4-1; CDR3aa: CASSQDLWDRGPTNYGYTF
j_gene: TRBJ1-3; v_gene: TRBV19; CDR3aa: CASSFGQGDTIYF
j_gene: TRBJ1-5; v_gene: TRBV3-1/TRBV3-2; CDR3aa: CASSQDSGNQPQHF
j_gene: TRBJ1-2; v_gene: TRBV7-9; CDR3aa: CASSLVVAGNYGYTF
j_gene: TRBJ1-1; v_gene: TRBV30; CDR3aa: CAWSDTGAFEAFF
j_gene: TRBJ1-2; v_gene: TRBV11-3; CDR3aa: CASSLGRAGRAYGYTF
j_gene: TRBJ1-1; v_gene: TRBV7-2; CDR3aa: CASSWAQGENTEAFF
j_gene: TRBJ1-1; v_gene: TRBV9; CDR3aa: CASSVGGQGGEAFF
j_gene: TRBJ2-3; v_gene: TRBV6-4; CDR3aa: CASSEAGGTDTQYF
j_gene: TRBJ1-1; v_gene: TRBV25-1; CDR3aa: CASSDGGHIEAFF
j_gene: TRBJ1-2; v_gene: TRBV4-3; CDR3aa: CASSQDWTGDYGYTF